What follows are 22 T cell receptor beta chains derived from one specimen sequenced in a study of T cell repertoires in urothelial bladder cancer. TCRdb's copy holds only in-frame clones and misses some; the assay was immunoSEQ multiplex PCR. The sample records roughly 2,200 clones, roughly 80% being singletons. Sequencing was performed on tumor-infiltrating cells from bladder cancer. The receptors derive from a human donor with urothelial carcinoma.

The rearrangement joins TRBV29-1 to TRBJ1-3; unclear D gene. The germline V gene encodes CDR1 SQVTM and CDR2 ANQGSEA. The CDR3 sequence is 12 residues long. Trimming took 2 bases from V and 7 from J, leaving 9 bases between them. The CDR3 spells CSVESRRNTIYF. For the CDR3, the DNA is TGCAGCGTTGAAAGCAGGCGCAACACCATATATTTT.

This clone was seen only a few times. V and J are TRBV6-5 and TRBJ2-5; TRBD1 or TRBD2 may be the D gene (5 bases each). This CDR3 is 12 amino acids long. The V end was cut by 8 bases, the J end by 5 bases, with 12 bases between. Germline V lookup: CDR1 MNHEY, CDR2 SVGAGI. The CDR3 region is CASGEGIETQYF. In DNA, the CDR3 is TGTGCCAGCGGAGAGGGGATCGAGACCCAGTACTTC.

V is TRBV5-4 and J is TRBJ2-2, with no clear D. The CDR3 runs 13 residues. Per the germline V gene, CDR1 is SGHNT and CDR2 is YYREEE (reference sequence). V lost 3 bases, J lost 6 bases, and 9 bases lay in between. The CDR3 loop reads CASSWSGAGELFF. CDR3 DNA sequence: TGTGCCAGCAGCTGGAGTGGCGCCGGGGAGCTGTTTTTT.

V is TRBV27 and J is TRBJ2-4, with D hard to call. The CDR3 sequence is 14 residues long. V gave up 4 bases and J gave up 8 bases, with 15 bases separating them. Per the germline V gene, CDR1 is MNHEY and CDR2 is SMNVEV (reference sequence). The CDR3 nucleotides read TGTGCCAGCAGTTCCCTCGCCGTACGGGACATTCAGTACTTC. Residues: CASSSLAVRDIQYF.

The rearrangement uses TRBV6-1 and TRBJ2-1; unclear D gene. Between the trimmed V and J ends, which lost 1 base and 1 base, there was a span of 8 bases. Germline V gives CDR1 MNHNS, CDR2 SASEGT. The CDR3 extends over 15 amino acids. Here the CDR3 reads CASSEVTLSYNEQFF. Here the CDR3 DNA reads TGTGCCAGCAGTGAAGTAACTTTATCCTACAATGAGCAGTTCTTC.

The V gene is TRBV18, the J gene TRBJ1-1; D is undetermined. The CDR3 covers 12 residues. The germline V gene encodes CDR1 KGHSH and CDR2 LQKENI. V was cut by 3 bases and J by 4 bases, with 6 bases left in between. The CDR3 protein is CASSPPSTEAFF. CDR3 sequence (DNA): TGTGCCAGCTCACCCCCGAGCACTGAAGCTTTCTTT.

This clone was seen only once. This rearrangement joins TRBV14 to TRBJ1-4, with D perhaps matching TRBD1 (5 bases). From germline, CDR1 is SGHDN and CDR2 FVKESK. The CDR3 runs 12 residues. V lost 7 bases to trimming and J lost 7 bases, with 10 bases between them. CDR3: CASNDGGEKLFF. The CDR3 DNA sequence: TGTGCCAGCAACGACGGGGGTGAAAAACTGTTTTTT. The full variable domain, rest sourced from reference TRBV14 and TRBJ1-4, is EAGVTQFPSHSVIEKGQTVTLRCDPISGHDNLYWYRRVMGKEIKFLLHFVKESKQDESGMPNNRFLAERTGGTYSTLKVQPAELEDSGVYFCASNDGGEKLFFGSGTQLSVL.

This chain links TRBV7-9 with TRBJ2-1; TRBD1 matches at 10 bases. CDR3 length: 15 amino acids. Losses at the gene ends were 3 bases for V and 8 bases for J; bases not matched to a gene: 7. Germline CDR1 SEHNR, CDR2 FQNEAQ (reference sequence). CDR3: CASSFRTGGLDEQFF. DNA for the CDR3: TGTGCCAGCAGCTTTAGGACAGGGGGTCTGGATGAGCAGTTCTTC.

This clone was detected only a few times. The rearrangement uses TRBV6-6 and TRBJ2-7, with D tentatively TRBD2 (6 bases). V was clipped by 8 bases and J by 5 bases, with 19 bases between them. Germline CDR1 is MNHNY and CDR2 is SVGAGI (reference sequence). There are 14 residues in the CDR3. CDR3 region: CASAKRADLDEQYF. Here the CDR3 DNA reads TGTGCCAGCGCCAAGCGGGCGGATTTGGACGAGCAGTACTTC.

This chain joins TRBV2 and TRBJ2-3, with D possibly matching TRBD2 (5 bases). V dropped 0 bases and J dropped 6 bases, with 7 bases sitting between them. In germline, CDR1 is SNHLY, CDR2 FYNNEI. The length of the CDR3 is 13 residues. CDR3 sequence: CASSEARRDTQYF. In DNA form, the CDR3 reads TGTGCCAGCAGTGAAGCGCGGAGGGATACGCAGTATTTT.

The CDR3 loop is CASSFTDSRNTIYF. The CDR3 DNA reads TGTGCCAGCAGTTTCACGGACAGTCGAAACACCATATATTTT. The rearrangement joins TRBV6-6 to TRBJ1-3; a possible D gene is TRBD1 (6 bases). The CDR3 loop spans 14 amino acids. V lost 4 bases and J lost 5, with 12 bases in between. The V gene's germline CDR1 is MNHNY and CDR2 SVGAGI (reference sequence).

The J gene is TRBJ2-3, the V gene TRBV14; TRBD1 agrees at 7 bases. The CDR3 spans 14 residues. With V trimmed by 1 base and J by 4 bases, 2 bases remained unmatched. The germline gives CDR1 SGHDN, CDR2 FVKESK. This chain's CDR3 is CASSQATGADTQYF. CDR3 DNA: TGTGCCAGCAGCCAAGCCACAGGGGCAGATACGCAGTATTTT.

The chain recombines TRBV15 with TRBJ1-4; weak D call: TRBD1 (5 bases). The CDR3 is 17 amino acids. V dropped 1 base and J dropped 0 bases, with 12 bases sitting between them. Per germline, CDR1 LNHNV and CDR2 YYDKDF (reference sequence). The CDR3 sequence is CATSRGRGEATNEKLFF. CDR3 sequence (DNA): TGTGCCACCAGCAGAGGGCGGGGGGAGGCAACTAATGAAAAACTGTTTTTT.

In nucleotides, the CDR3 is TGTGCCAGCAGCGTAGGGGGACAGGTCGGGACTGAAGCTTTCTTT. Translated, it gives CASSVGGQVGTEAFF. This chain joins TRBV9 and TRBJ1-1; TRBD1 matches 8 bases. CDR3 length: 15 amino acids. Germline values: CDR1 SGDLS, CDR2 YYNGEE. The J segment lost 5 bases and the V segment lost 0 bases, leaving 6 bases of the junction unmatched.

This rearrangement joins TRBV5-1 to TRBJ2-5; D is perhaps TRBD1 (5 bases). Trimming left V 5 bases short and J 4 bases short, with 6 bases between. The germline CDR1 and CDR2 sequences are SGHRS and YFSETQ. This CDR3 has 11 residues. For the CDR3, the DNA is TGCGCCAGCAGAGGGGTAGAGACCCAGTACTTC. Translation gives CASRGVETQYF.

CDR3 DNA sequence: TGTGCCAGCAGCTTAGGGGGGGGCAACGAGCAGTACTTC. This encodes CASSLGGGNEQYF. The chain joins TRBV7-6 to TRBJ2-7; possibly TRBD2 for D (7 bases). In germline, CDR1 is SGHVS, CDR2 FNYEAQ. Deletions cut 1 base from V and 5 bases from J, with 9 bases between. The CDR3 loop spans 13 amino acids.

J is TRBJ1-5 and V is TRBV11-2; TRBD1 aligns across 7 bases. Germline V gives CDR1 SGHAT, CDR2 FQNNGV. The CDR3 runs to 13 residues. The ends lost 2 bases at V and 6 bases at J; junction bases unmatched: 1. The DNA of the CDR3 is TGTGCCAGCAGCTTACAGGGGGGTCAGCCCCAGCATTTT. It yields the protein CASSLQGGQPQHF.

V usage is TRBV7-2 and J usage is TRBJ2-7; TRBD1 is a possible D gene (5 bases). Germline V gene data show CDR1 as SGHTA and CDR2 as FQGNSA. The CDR3 contains 14 residues. Trimming cost V 5 bases and J 0 bases, with 11 bases left between them. DNA for the CDR3: TGTGCCAGCAGCCCAGACAGTCGCTCCTACGAGCAGTACTTC. This encodes CASSPDSRSYEQYF.

V gene TRBV20-1 combines with J gene TRBJ1-4; D unclear. The CDR3 sequence is 11 residues long. Trimming took off 6 bases at V and 2 bases at J, with 4 bases between the two ends. Germline-derived CDR1 and CDR2 are DFQATT and SNEGSKA (reference sequence). The CDR3 nucleotides are TGCAGTGCGCAGACTAATGAAAAACTGTTTTTT. Residues: CSAQTNEKLFF.

V is TRBV7-6 and J is TRBJ2-3; 9 nucleotides match TRBD2. Per the germline V gene, CDR1 is SGHVS and CDR2 is FNYEAQ. Trimming took 5 bases from V and 0 from J; bases not matched to a gene: 6. This CDR3 has 16 residues. The CDR3 loop reads CASSVTSGSSTDTQYF. The CDR3 DNA follows: TGTGCCAGCAGCGTTACTAGCGGGTCAAGCACAGATACGCAGTATTTT.

This chain joins TRBV11-2 and TRBJ2-5, with D tentatively TRBD1 (6 bases). CDR1 and CDR2 from the germline V gene are SGHAT and FQNNGV. The CDR3 loop spans 15 amino acids. Trimming shortened V by 1 base and J by 1 base, and 10 bases separated the two germline ends. This CDR3 reads CASSLGRGGQETQYF. CDR3 DNA sequence: TGTGCCAGCAGCTTAGGTCGAGGGGGCCAAGAGACCCAGTACTTC. Using reference TRBV11-2 and TRBJ2-5 for the parts outside the CDR3, the full variable domain is EAGVAQSPRYKIIEKRQSVAFWCNPISGHATLYWYQQILGQGPKLLIQFQNNGVVDDSQLPKDRFSAERLKGVDSTLKIQPAKLEDSAVYLCASSLGRGGQETQYFGPGTRLLVL.

The DNA for the CDR3 is TGTGCCAGCAGCAGCCTACCCCCACAAAGTCGGGCCAACGTCCTGACTTTC. This translates into CASSSLPPQSRANVLTF. This chain uses TRBV7-8 with TRBJ2-6; D is ambiguous. The CDR3 has 17 amino acids. Germline-derived CDR1 and CDR2 are SGHVS and FQNEAQ. Deletions cut 5 bases from V and 5 bases from J, with 19 bases between.